These 32 T cell receptor beta chains were sequenced from one sample in a study of blood T cell repertoires in COVID-19 (TCRdb year 2020). The library relied on the immunoSEQ multiplex PCR assay. Entries here come from immuneACCESS through TCRdb and include only in-frame sequences with V and J called. Some clones fail to appear in such tables; in the studies checked, an unresolved V gene covers under half of the shortfall, and the cause of the remainder is unknown. This sample gives around 380,000 clones in total; about four fifths of them show up just once. Together, the top ten hold around 1% of the sample. The sequenced sample consisted of peripheral blood. Receptor source: a human donor with acute or convalescent COVID-19. The donor label of this sample is uncertain.

The rearrangement links TRBV5-1 to TRBJ2-4; 9 bases are shared with TRBD1. The CDR3 runs to 17 residues. Germline CDR1 is SGHRS and CDR2 is YFSETQ. Germline trimming cut 4 bases from V and 0 bases from J; bases unmatched to any gene: 8. Written as DNA, the CDR3 is TGCGCCAGCAGCGCGGAGGGACAGGGAATAGCCAAAAACATTCAGTACTTC. This translates into CASSAEGQGIAKNIQYF. The full variable domain, rest sourced from reference TRBV5-1 and TRBJ2-4, is KAGVTQTPRYLIKTRGQQVTLSCSPISGHRSVSWYQQTPGQGLQFLFEYFSETQRNKGNFPGRFSGRQFSNSRSEMNVSTLELGDSALYLCASSAEGQGIAKNIQYFGAGTRLSVL.

The rearrangement joins TRBV30 to TRBJ2-3; the match to TRBD2 covers 9 bases. CDR1 is GTSNPN and CDR2 is SVGIG in the germline V gene (reference sequence). The CDR3 length is 15 residues. J was trimmed by 7 bases and V by 2 bases; bases with no gene match: 10. The CDR3 DNA reads TGTGCCTGGAGTCTGGCTAGCGGGAAAGCTTATACGCAGTATTTT. Amino acid sequence: CAWSLASGKAYTQYF.

This chain uses TRBV5-1 with TRBJ2-7; D is perhaps TRBD1 (6 bases). V lost 0 bases and J lost 6, with 16 bases in between. This CDR3 has 15 residues. Germline CDR1 SGHRS, CDR2 YFSETQ. The CDR3 reads CASSLGSGGVVEQYF. The CDR3 DNA follows: TGCGCCAGCAGCTTGGGGTCTGGGGGCGTTGTCGAGCAGTACTTC. Using reference TRBV5-1 and TRBJ2-7 for the parts outside the CDR3, the full variable domain is KAGVTQTPRYLIKTRGQQVTLSCSPISGHRSVSWYQQTPGQGLQFLFEYFSETQRNKGNFPGRFSGRQFSNSRSEMNVSTLELGDSALYLCASSLGSGGVVEQYFGPGTRLTVT.

The chain is built from TRBV7-9 and TRBJ1-5, with 12 bases fitting TRBD1. This CDR3 is built from 18 residues. Germline V gene sequence: CDR1 SEHNR, CDR2 FQNEAQ (reference sequence). V shed 6 bases, J shed 0 bases, and the junction held 9 bases outside the gene matches. This chain's CDR3 is CASRSGTGGSYSNQPQHF. The CDR3 bases are TGTGCCAGCAGGTCCGGGACAGGGGGCTCCTATAGCAATCAGCCCCAGCATTTT.

Comment on this clone: This sample also contains other DNA sequences that code for the same CDR3. The chain has TRBV19 and TRBJ2-7; the D gene is possibly TRBD1 (6 bases). Trimming shortened V by 5 bases and J by 1 base, and 6 bases separated the two germline ends. The CDR3 spans 12 residues. Per germline, CDR1 LNHDA and CDR2 SQIVND (reference sequence). For the CDR3, the DNA is TGTGCCAGTAGTGACAGGTCCTACGAGCAGTACTTC. Translation gives CASSDRSYEQYF.

This chain uses TRBV18 with TRBJ2-7, with 7 bases lining up with TRBD1. The V gene end was trimmed by 4 bases and the J gene end by 1 base; junction bases not matched to a gene: 10. CDR3 length equals 16 residues. Germline V gene data show CDR1 as KGHSH and CDR2 as LQKENI. The CDR3 DNA follows: TGTGCCAGCTCACGACGAGAAGACAGGGTTTCCTACGAGCAGTACTTC. It yields the protein CASSRREDRVSYEQYF.

V is TRBV11-2 and J is TRBJ2-3, with 7 bases matching TRBD2. The CDR3 has 17 amino acids. J was trimmed by 1 base and V by 1 base; bases with no gene match: 8. Germline CDR1 SGHAT, CDR2 FQNNGV. The CDR3 DNA is TGTGCCAGCAGCTTAGGATTTGGGCTAGCGGGCACAGATACGCAGTATTTT. It yields the protein CASSLGFGLAGTDTQYF.

The chain combines TRBV27 with TRBJ2-1; TRBD2 aligns across 14 bases. The CDR3 contains 15 residues. Unmatched junction bases numbered 4, after V lost 8 bases and J lost 4 bases. In germline, CDR1 is MNHEY, CDR2 SMNVEV (reference sequence). The CDR3 coding sequence is TGTGCCAGCGGTAGACTAGCGGGGGGGTACAATGAGCAGTTCTTC. It translates to CASGRLAGGYNEQFF.

The rearrangement joins TRBV2 to TRBJ1-1, with 7 bases identical to TRBD1. V shed 8 bases and J 0 bases; nucleotides not matched to a gene: 9. Germline values: CDR1 SNHLY, CDR2 FYNNEI. This CDR3 comprises 15 residues. CDR3 coding DNA: TGTGCCAGCTCGGAAAGAAGGGGGCTGAACACTGAAGCTTTCTTT. Protein sequence: CASSERRGLNTEAFF.

The V and J genes are TRBV13 and TRBJ1-1; D gene uncertain. This CDR3 has 13 residues. V was pared by 5 bases and J by 1 base, with 8 bases between. CDR1 and CDR2 from the germline V gene are PRHDT and FYEKMQ (reference sequence). CDR3 protein: CASSPSPNTEAFF. The CDR3 bases are TGTGCCAGCAGCCCCTCCCCGAACACTGAAGCTTTCTTT.

This chain joins TRBV6-1 and TRBJ1-5; no clear D. The CDR3 covers 13 residues. CDR1 and CDR2 (germline): MNHNS, SASEGT. Between the trimmed V and J ends, which lost 2 bases and 9 bases, there was a span of 11 bases. CDR3 in amino acids: CASSEPPSRPQHF. The CDR3 DNA sequence: TGTGCCAGCAGTGAACCCCCCTCGAGGCCCCAGCATTTT.

The chain has TRBV5-1 and TRBJ2-7; D is possibly TRBD2 (5 bases). From germline, CDR1 is SGHRS and CDR2 YFSETQ. This CDR3 spans 15 amino acids. Between the trimmed V and J ends, which lost 1 base and 2 bases, there was a span of 13 bases. CDR3 in amino acids: CASSLLANPPYEQYF. The CDR3, as DNA: TGCGCCAGCAGCTTGTTAGCGAATCCGCCCTACGAGCAGTACTTC.

V gene TRBV5-1 combines with J gene TRBJ1-1; D is possibly TRBD1 (6 bases). With 7 bases removed from V and 1 base from J, the gap between germline ends came to 17 bases. Germline V gives CDR1 SGHRS, CDR2 YFSETQ. The CDR3 contains 15 residues. CDR3 residues: CASRRSGQENTEAFF. CDR3 bases: TGCGCCAGCCGACGGTCGGGACAAGAGAACACTGAAGCTTTCTTT.

The chain joins TRBV9 to TRBJ2-5; tentatively, D is TRBD2 (7 bases). This CDR3 region has 15 residues. Trimming stripped 0 bases from V and 5 bases from J, with 14 bases between. Germline assignment: CDR1 SGDLS and CDR2 YYNGEE. In DNA form, the CDR3 reads TGTGCCAGCAGCGTAGAGGGGGGGGCCGAGGAGACCCAGTACTTC. Protein: CASSVEGGAEETQYF.

The chain employs TRBV24-1 and TRBJ2-3; D is possibly TRBD1 (6 bases). Trimming stripped 3 bases from V and 2 bases from J, with 14 bases between. The CDR3 length is 16 residues. Germline V gives CDR1 KGHDR, CDR2 SFDVKD. Written as DNA, the CDR3 is TGTGCCACCAGTGATCCCACAGGGACCCACACAGATACGCAGTATTTT. Protein: CATSDPTGTHTDTQYF.

The chain uses TRBV30 and TRBJ1-4, with D possibly TRBD1 on 5 matching bases. The germline V gene encodes CDR1 GTSNPN and CDR2 SVGIG (reference sequence). The V end was cut by 0 bases, the J end by 7 bases, with 9 bases between. The CDR3 loop spans 13 amino acids. The CDR3: CAWSVQAAEKLFF. CDR3 DNA: TGTGCCTGGAGTGTACAGGCAGCTGAAAAACTGTTTTTT.

The V and J genes are TRBV29-1 and TRBJ1-1; 9 bases match TRBD1. The CDR3 contains 15 residues. Trimming at V came to 0 bases and at J to 4 bases, leaving 6 bases not matched to a gene. Looked up from germline, CDR1 is SQVTM and CDR2 is ANQGSEA. The DNA for the CDR3 is TGCAGCGTTGAAGATCTCAACAGGGGGCGCACTGAAGCTTTCTTT. Protein: CSVEDLNRGRTEAFF. The full variable domain, its missing parts supplied by reference TRBV29-1 and TRBJ1-1, is SAVISQKPSRDICQRGTSLTIQCQVDSQVTMMFWYRQQPGQSLTLIATANQGSEATYESGFVIDKFPISRPNLTFSTLTVSNMSPEDSSIYLCSVEDLNRGRTEAFFGQGTRLTVV.

V and J are TRBV28 and TRBJ1-6; perhaps TRBD1 as D (6 bases). Germline V gene lookup returns CDR1 MDHEN and CDR2 SYDVKM. The CDR3 is made up of 15 amino acids. V was trimmed by 7 bases and J by 8 bases, leaving 18 bases between them. CDR3 amino acids: CASNWVRGRHSPLHF. The DNA for the CDR3 is TGTGCCAGCAACTGGGTCAGGGGCAGGCATTCACCCCTCCACTTT.

The chain carries TRBV7-8 and TRBJ2-2, with 8 bases lining up with TRBD1. Germline V gene data show CDR1 as SGHVS and CDR2 as FQNEAQ. V shed 5 bases, J shed 2 bases, and the junction held 7 bases outside the gene matches. CDR3 length: 16 amino acids. Here the CDR3 DNA reads TGTGCCAGCAGCACCACCGGGACAGGAAACACCGGGGAGCTGTTTTTT. The encoded protein is CASSTTGTGNTGELFF.

J is TRBJ2-4 and V is TRBV19, with TRBD1 matching 9 bases. This CDR3 is built from 16 residues. CDR1 is LNHDA, CDR2 SQIVND, per germline (reference sequence). Trimming took 7 bases from V and 6 from J; bases not matched to a gene: 13. The CDR3 nucleotides are TGTGCCAGTACCGACGTGACGACAGGGGGGCGAAACATTCAGTACTTC. Protein product: CASTDVTTGGRNIQYF.

The chain combines TRBV29-1 with TRBJ2-5, with a weak D call TRBD2 (5 bases). V was pared by 3 bases and J by 5 bases, with 13 bases between. Per the germline V gene, CDR1 is SQVTM and CDR2 is ANQGSEA. The CDR3 totals 13 residues. CDR3 amino acids: CSVELGGGETQYF. CDR3 bases: TGCAGCGTTGAGTTAGGCGGAGGCGAGACCCAGTACTTC. Looking up the rest from reference TRBV29-1 and TRBJ2-5 gives the full variable domain: SAVISQKPSRDICQRGTSLTIQCQVDSQVTMMFWYRQQPGQSLTLIATANQGSEATYESGFVIDKFPISRPNLTFSTLTVSNMSPEDSSIYLCSVELGGGETQYFGPGTRLLVL.

The J gene is TRBJ1-6, the V gene TRBV25-1; D possibly corresponds to TRBD1 (5 bases). CDR1 is MGHDK, CDR2 SYGVNS, per germline. V shed 3 bases and J shed 13 bases, with 16 bases lying between them. The CDR3 spans 14 residues. The CDR3 reads CASSDWLGGSPLHF. DNA of the CDR3: TGTGCCAGCAGTGATTGGTTGGGGGGGTCGCCCCTCCACTTT.

The chain joins TRBV5-1 to TRBJ1-5; 7 bases agree with TRBD1. The germline V gene encodes CDR1 SGHRS and CDR2 YFSETQ. V lost 0 bases to trimming and J lost 5 bases; unmatched junction nucleotides: 8. The CDR3 is 16 amino acids. The CDR3 DNA reads as TGCGCCAGCAGCTTGGGTTACCGGGACAGTCATCAGCCCCAGCATTTT. Its translation is CASSLGYRDSHQPQHF.

This clone was seen a handful of times. The chain links TRBV4-2 to TRBJ2-2; TRBD2 matches at 7 bases. This CDR3 comprises 17 residues. After removal of 2 bases from V and 2 bases from J, the junction contained 8 bases not matched to a gene. Germline V gene sequence: CDR1 LGHNA, CDR2 YNFKEQ. The CDR3 reads CASSQTRGDYNTGELFF. The CDR3 DNA is TGTGCCAGCAGCCAAACCCGGGGGGACTACAACACCGGGGAGCTGTTTTTT.

V is TRBV10-3 and J is TRBJ2-3, with 10 bases matching TRBD2. V was pared by 8 bases and J by 8 bases, with 10 bases of the junction left unmatched. The CDR3 sequence is 14 residues long. Germline V lookup: CDR1 ENHRY, CDR2 SYGVKD. The CDR3 is CAIGGAGGRGTQYF. The CDR3 region has the DNA TGTGCCATCGGGGGAGCGGGGGGGCGGGGTACGCAGTATTTT.

This chain's CDR3 is CASSFSWQGAYEQYF. DNA for the CDR3: TGTGCCAGCAGCTTCTCCTGGCAGGGGGCTTACGAGCAGTACTTC. The J gene is TRBJ2-7, the V gene TRBV6-5, with 8 bases matching TRBD1. Germline loops: CDR1 MNHEY, CDR2 SVGAGI. This CDR3 has 15 amino acids. The V and J ends lost 6 bases and 4 bases, in that order; junction bases with no gene match: 11.

The CDR3 DNA reads TGCGCCAGCAGCTTGGCTGGGACAGCGTCCTACAATGAGCAGTTCTTC. Translating it yields CASSLAGTASYNEQFF. This chain joins TRBV5-1 and TRBJ2-1, with 7 bases aligning to TRBD1. The junction had 4 bases not matched to a gene; V was cut back by 0 bases and J by 1 base. The germline V gene has CDR1 SGHRS and CDR2 YFSETQ. The CDR3 length is 16 residues.

As DNA, the CDR3 is TGTGCCAGCAGCCATCTCGCAGGGGGCGGTACAGATACGCAGTATTTT. This encodes CASSHLAGGGTDTQYF. This chain connects TRBV11-2 to TRBJ2-3, with 8 bases matching TRBD1. V shed 5 bases and J 3 bases; nucleotides not matched to a gene: 10. The length of the CDR3 is 16 residues. Germline V lookup: CDR1 SGHAT, CDR2 FQNNGV.

The rearrangement uses TRBV2 and TRBJ2-3; D is possibly TRBD1 (6 bases). The CDR3 extends over 14 amino acids. Trimming removed 4 bases at V and 8 bases at J, with 16 bases between. The V gene's germline CDR1 is SNHLY and CDR2 FYNNEI. The CDR3 DNA is TGTGCCAGCAGTGCGGTTGTGACAGGCGCTACGCAGTATTTT. It is translated as CASSAVVTGATQYF.

The chain combines TRBV5-6 with TRBJ2-5; 8 nucleotides align to TRBD2. This CDR3 spans 15 amino acids. Germline V lookup: CDR1 SGHDT, CDR2 YYEEEE. Trimming took 1 base from V and 4 from J; bases not matched to a gene: 6. The CDR3 bases are TGTGCCAGCAGCTTGCGGGGGGGAGTTGGAGAGACCCAGTACTTC. Its protein is CASSLRGGVGETQYF.

This clone was seen more than once but under ten times. The chain combines TRBV24-1 with TRBJ2-1; 7 bases fit TRBD1. The CDR3 has 16 residues. J gave up 7 bases and V 1 base, and 9 bases lay outside the gene matches. Per the germline V gene, CDR1 is KGHDR and CDR2 is SFDVKD. CDR3 sequence: CATSDLFGRGWNEQFF. Written as DNA, the CDR3 is TGTGCCACCAGTGATTTATTTGGCAGGGGGTGGAATGAGCAGTTCTTC.

V usage is TRBV27 and J usage is TRBJ2-7; 8 positions agree with TRBD2. V shed 4 bases, J shed 5 bases, and the junction held 7 bases outside the gene matches. Germline CDR1 MNHEY, CDR2 SMNVEV (reference sequence). This CDR3 spans 14 amino acids. The CDR3 nucleotides are TGTGCCAGCAGTTCCTCGGGAGGGTGGGACGAGCAGTACTTC. Translated: CASSSSGGWDEQYF.